What follows are 23 T cell receptor beta chains derived from one specimen sequenced in a study of shared clonotypes between healthy human individuals. Profiled with immunoSEQ multiplex PCR; TCRdb holds only in-frame clones, not every one. Of approximately 600,000 clones in the sample, approximately 95% were seen once. CD8 cells classed as naive were CD45RO-negative and positively selected for CCR7, excluding terminally differentiated effector memory CD45RA+ cells. Material: naive CD8+ T cells sorted from blood. These receptors were taken from a young woman in good health.

CDR3 coding DNA: TGCAGCGAGATGGGGACGGAACTCTCTGGAAACACCATATATTTT. Its protein is CSEMGTELSGNTIYF. This chain links TRBV29-1 with TRBJ1-3; a possible D gene is TRBD1 (5 bases). The CDR3 loop spans 15 amino acids. Deletions cut 7 bases from V and 0 bases from J, with 16 bases between. Per the germline V gene, CDR1 is SQVTM and CDR2 is ANQGSEA.

As DNA, the CDR3 is TGTGCCAGCAGTTACTCTGCGGGGGTCCACTACGAGCAGTACTTC. Its translation is CASSYSAGVHYEQYF. The chain employs TRBV6-5 and TRBJ2-7; 7 bases map to TRBD2. V lost 0 bases to trimming and J lost 3 bases; unmatched junction nucleotides: 5. Germline V gene lookup returns CDR1 MNHEY and CDR2 SVGAGI. This CDR3 is 15 amino acids long.

J is TRBJ1-3 and V is TRBV28; no clear D gene. V lost 3 bases and J 8 bases, leaving 5 bases between the germline ends. The CDR3 extends over 11 amino acids. CDR1 is MDHEN, CDR2 SYDVKM, per germline. CDR3 DNA: TGTGCCAGCAGTTTGGGGTACACCATATATTTT. Translated: CASSLGYTIYF.

The V and J genes are TRBV7-2 and TRBJ1-6; D might be TRBD1 (6 bases). The germline CDR1 and CDR2 sequences are SGHTA and FQGNSA. The ends were cut back, 1 base at V and 8 bases at J, with 21 bases in the middle. The length of the CDR3 is 18 residues. As DNA, the CDR3 is TGTGCCAGCAGCTTAGGTTCTCTTGATTGGGGGCGGGATTCACCCCTCCACTTT. This sequence encodes CASSLGSLDWGRDSPLHF. Drawing the rest from reference TRBV7-2 and TRBJ1-6, the complete variable domain is GAGVSQSPSNKVTEKGKDVELRCDPISGHTALYWYRQSLGQGLEFLIYFQGNSAPDKSGLPSDRFSAERTGGSVSTLTIQRTQQEDSAVYLCASSLGSLDWGRDSPLHFGNGTRLTVT.

V gene TRBV13 combines with J gene TRBJ2-5; 10 bases fit TRBD2. The CDR3 has 16 residues. Losses at the gene ends were 5 bases for V and 0 bases for J; bases not matched to a gene: 6. Germline CDR1 PRHDT, CDR2 FYEKMQ (reference sequence). The CDR3 DNA reads TGTGCCAGCAGCGTAGCGGGAGGAACGTACCAAGAGACCCAGTACTTC. Protein: CASSVAGGTYQETQYF. Using reference TRBV13 and TRBJ2-5 for the parts outside the CDR3, the full variable domain is AAGVIQSPRHLIKEKRETATLKCYPIPRHDTVYWYQQGPGQDPQFLISFYEKMQSDKGSIPDRFSAQQFSDYHSELNMSSLELGDSALYFCASSVAGGTYQETQYFGPGTRLLVL.

As DNA, the CDR3 is TGTGCCAGCAGCTTAGGTGTCCTGACTGAAGCTTTCTTT. Translated: CASSLGVLTEAFF. The chain uses TRBV7-6 and TRBJ1-1, with D unclear. This CDR3 region has 13 residues. The V gene's germline CDR1 is SGHVS and CDR2 FNYEAQ. V dropped 1 base and J dropped 5 bases, with 8 bases sitting between them.

This rearrangement joins TRBV2 to TRBJ1-5; D possibly corresponds to TRBD1 (6 bases). The V end was cut by 8 bases, the J end by 3 bases, with 20 bases between. The CDR3 length is 16 residues. CDR1 SNHLY and CDR2 FYNNEI come from the germline V gene. The CDR3 region has the DNA TGTGCCAGCCTTCTAGGAAGGGGGGCTTTCAATCAGCCCCAGCATTTT. This encodes CASLLGRGAFNQPQHF.

The chain couples TRBV7-8 to TRBJ2-7, with 10 bases identical to TRBD1. CDR1 is SGHVS and CDR2 is FQNEAQ in the germline V gene. V shed 5 bases and J 2 bases; nucleotides not matched to a gene: 9. This CDR3 has 16 amino acids. DNA of the CDR3: TGTGCCAGCAGCCCAAGACAGGGGGCAAATCCCTACGAGCAGTACTTC. This sequence encodes CASSPRQGANPYEQYF.

The rearrangement links TRBV7-9 to TRBJ2-1, with 11 nucleotides matching TRBD2. Germline values: CDR1 SEHNR, CDR2 FQNEAQ (reference sequence). V shed 5 bases and J 6 bases; nucleotides not matched to a gene: 6. The CDR3 consists of 15 residues. The CDR3 region is CASSVLAGAGNEQFF. DNA for the CDR3: TGTGCCAGCAGCGTACTAGCGGGAGCGGGCAATGAGCAGTTCTTC.

The J gene is TRBJ2-1, the V gene TRBV28; D is uncertain. V lost 2 bases, J lost 3 bases, and 11 bases lay in between. This CDR3 region has 15 residues. Germline V CDR1 and CDR2: MDHEN, SYDVKM. In DNA, the CDR3 is TGTGCCAGCAGTTTAAATACCCCCCGCTACAATGAGCAGTTCTTC. Its translation: CASSLNTPRYNEQFF.

In its sample, this clone was seen once. The CDR3 DNA reads as TGTGCCAGCAGCCATAGTGGGACAGGGCCCCGAGATACGCAGTATTTT. This gives the protein CASSHSGTGPRDTQYF. The genes are TRBV27 and TRBJ2-3; 9 bases agree with TRBD1. The CDR3 totals 16 residues. Trimming cost V 6 bases and J 5 bases; bases outside gene matches: 12. Germline CDR1 is MNHEY and CDR2 is SMNVEV (reference sequence).

The CDR3 loop reads CASSLAGASLGDTIYF. The DNA for the CDR3 is TGTGCCAGCAGCTTAGCCGGGGCAAGCCTTGGGGACACCATATATTTT. The chain uses TRBV13 and TRBJ1-3, with D possibly being TRBD1 (5 bases). Germline V CDR1 and CDR2: PRHDT, FYEKMQ (reference sequence). V was pared by 1 base and J by 8 bases, with 18 bases between. The length of the CDR3 is 16 residues.

This clone was seen once. The chain couples TRBV6-5 to TRBJ2-5; TRBD2 matches at 10 bases. V trimming: 2 bases; J trimming: 4 bases; junction bases outside the gene matches: 7. The CDR3 consists of 16 residues. Germline-derived CDR1 and CDR2 are MNHEY and SVGAGI. CDR3 residues: CASSYGLAGDLETQYF. CDR3 coding DNA: TGTGCCAGCAGTTACGGGCTAGCGGGAGATCTAGAGACCCAGTACTTC.

The count of this clone is one. The J gene is TRBJ2-3, the V gene TRBV28; 8 nucleotides agree with TRBD1. Germline V gene lookup returns CDR1 MDHEN and CDR2 SYDVKM. J was trimmed by 3 bases and V by 8 bases; bases with no gene match: 4. The CDR3 spans 13 residues. CDR3 region: CASGGQGTDTQYF. The CDR3 bases are TGTGCCAGCGGAGGACAGGGTACAGATACGCAGTATTTT.

The chain couples TRBV29-1 to TRBJ2-7; D is possibly TRBD2 (6 bases). CDR1 is SQVTM, CDR2 ANQGSEA, per germline. The V end lost 4 bases, the J end lost 3 bases, and 7 bases lay between the germline ends. This CDR3 is 11 amino acids long. The CDR3 here is CSVGSGYEQYF. The CDR3 DNA follows: TGCAGCGTTGGTAGCGGCTACGAGCAGTACTTC.

The chain recombines TRBV9 with TRBJ2-7, with 7 bases fitting TRBD2. This CDR3 contains 14 residues. Trimming cost V 4 bases and J 1 base; bases outside gene matches: 5. Germline V gene data show CDR1 as SGDLS and CDR2 as YYNGEE. CDR3 amino acids: CASSITSASYEQYF. DNA for the CDR3: TGTGCCAGCAGCATTACTAGCGCTTCCTACGAGCAGTACTTC.

The rearrangement links TRBV5-4 to TRBJ1-1; 9 bases align to TRBD1. CDR3 length: 15 residues. Unmatched junction bases numbered 9, after V lost 4 bases and J lost 5 bases. Looked up from germline, CDR1 is SGHNT and CDR2 is YYREEE (reference sequence). The CDR3 loop is CASSQAGTGLTEAFF. As DNA, the CDR3 is TGTGCCAGCAGCCAAGCCGGGACAGGGCTAACTGAAGCTTTCTTT.

The chain links TRBV5-4 to TRBJ2-5; D not resolved. Matching the DNA end better, TRBJ2-7 makes the J call doubtful. This CDR3 has 13 amino acids. The germline V gene encodes CDR1 SGHNT and CDR2 YYREEE (reference sequence). The CDR3 coding sequence is TGTGCCAGCAGCTTGGACCGGGCCTACGAGCAGTACTTC. This encodes CASSLDRAYEQYF.

J is TRBJ1-2 and V is TRBV28, with D possibly TRBD1 on 5 matching bases. Germline CDR1 is MDHEN and CDR2 is SYDVKM. This CDR3 is 14 amino acids long. The V gene lost 4 bases and the J gene lost 5 bases, with 14 bases spanning the gap. The CDR3 spells CASSSPGPRYGYTF. The CDR3 region has the DNA TGTGCCAGCAGTTCGCCGGGACCGAGATATGGCTACACCTTC.

The V and J genes are TRBV28 and TRBJ1-5; D call uncertain. Trimming left V 7 bases short and J 0 bases short, with 13 bases between. From germline, CDR1 is MDHEN and CDR2 SYDVKM. The CDR3 contains 15 residues. CDR3 loop: CASTVVWDSNQPQHF. The CDR3, as DNA: TGTGCCAGCACAGTTGTGTGGGATAGCAATCAGCCCCAGCATTTT.

V usage is TRBV5-8 and J usage is TRBJ1-1; D is ambiguous. The CDR3 sequence is 12 residues long. Trimming removed 0 bases from V and 7 bases from J, with 7 bases in between. Germline V CDR1 and CDR2: SGHTS, YDEGEE. CDR3: CASSLGTGEAFF. As DNA, the CDR3 is TGTGCCAGCAGCTTGGGGACCGGTGAAGCTTTCTTT.

This chain connects TRBV4-2 to TRBJ2-7; the D call may be TRBD1 or TRBD2 (5 bases each). Germline V gene sequence: CDR1 LGHNA, CDR2 YNFKEQ. The V and J ends lost 5 bases and 0 bases respectively, with 11 bases between them. This CDR3 region has 14 residues. CDR3 protein: CASSLVGTSYEQYF. The CDR3 coding sequence is TGTGCCAGCAGCTTGGTTGGGACCTCCTACGAGCAGTACTTC.

CDR3 residues: CASSRKNIGNTIYF. DNA for the CDR3: TGTGCCAGCAGCCGCAAGAATATAGGAAACACCATATATTTT. The chain couples TRBV7-9 to TRBJ1-3; D gene unclear. The germline CDR1 and CDR2 sequences are SEHNR and FQNEAQ (reference sequence). V lost 5 bases, J lost 4 bases, and 12 bases lay in between. The CDR3 runs to 14 residues. The full variable domain, rest sourced from reference TRBV7-9 and TRBJ1-3, is DTGVSQNPRHKITKRGQNVTFRCDPISEHNRLYWYRQTLGQGPEFLTYFQNEAQLEKSRLLSDRFSAERPKGSFSTLEIQRTEQGDSAMYLCASSRKNIGNTIYFGEGSWLTVV.